This T cell receptor (beta chain) was captured by sequencing in a study of control samples from healthy donors and cancer patients. Germline lookup yields CDR1 PRHDT and CDR2 FYEKMQ (reference sequence). There are 15 residues in the CDR3. The V and J ends lost 3 bases and 3 bases respectively, with 13 bases between them. Sequencing used immunoSEQ multiplex PCR; TCRdb keeps in-frame clones, though not all of them. The repertoire includes about 130,000 clones, about 94% of them detected once, and approximately 15% sits in the top ten. This chain connects TRBV13 to TRBJ2-3; a weak D match, TRBD2 (5 bases). The clonotype originates from a man aged 55 to 69 with colorectal cancer. Material: PBMCs. CDR3 DNA sequence: TGTGCCAGCAGCTTCCGGCCCCGGGGAACAGATACGCAGTATTTT. Protein sequence: CASSFRPRGTDTQYF.